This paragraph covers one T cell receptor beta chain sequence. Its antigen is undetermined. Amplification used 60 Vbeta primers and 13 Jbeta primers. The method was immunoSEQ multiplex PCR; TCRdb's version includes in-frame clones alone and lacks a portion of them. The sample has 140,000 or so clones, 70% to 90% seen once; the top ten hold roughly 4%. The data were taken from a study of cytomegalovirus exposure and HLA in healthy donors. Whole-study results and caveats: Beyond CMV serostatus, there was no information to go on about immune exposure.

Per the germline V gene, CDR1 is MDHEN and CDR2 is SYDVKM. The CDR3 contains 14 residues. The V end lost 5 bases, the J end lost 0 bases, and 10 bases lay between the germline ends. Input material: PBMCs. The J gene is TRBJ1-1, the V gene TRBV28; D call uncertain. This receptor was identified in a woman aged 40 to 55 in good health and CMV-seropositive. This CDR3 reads CASSVRLMNTEAFF. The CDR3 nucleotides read TGTGCCAGCAGTGTCAGACTCATGAACACTGAAGCTTTCTTT.